The next 5 T cell receptor beta chains were all read from a single sample in a study of T cell responses to AZD1222 COVID-19 vaccine. This table comes from immunoSEQ multiplex PCR, and its TCRdb copy is limited to in-frame clones, with some not included. Among 95,000 to 100,000 clones, 85% to 90% were seen once, and the ten largest hold around 1.5%. The specimen was peripheral blood, collected on day 0 of AZD1222 vaccination. The receptors derive from an adult in good health.

J is TRBJ2-7 and V is TRBV6-5; 10 nucleotides match TRBD1. Germline V gene data show CDR1 as MNHEY and CDR2 as SVGAGI. The V segment lost 5 bases and the J segment 7 bases; nucleotides outside the gene matches: 8. The CDR3 runs to 14 residues. The CDR3 DNA is TGTGCCAGCAGTCCTAACCCGGGACAGGGGGAGCAGTACTTC. Translating gives CASSPNPGQGEQYF.

V usage is TRBV9 and J usage is TRBJ1-6; possibly TRBD1 for D (5 bases). CDR1 SGDLS and CDR2 YYNGEE come from the germline V gene. V lost 3 bases and J lost 4, with 11 bases in between. This CDR3 spans 15 amino acids. The DNA of the CDR3 is TGTGCCAGCAGCGAGGGGTATTCTTATAATTCACCCCTCCACTTT. Residues: CASSEGYSYNSPLHF.

This chain uses TRBV15 with TRBJ1-2; 9 nucleotides match TRBD1. Germline CDR1 and CDR2: LNHNV and YYDKDF (reference sequence). Trimming cost V 0 bases and J 4 bases; bases outside gene matches: 9. The CDR3 is 17 residues long. The CDR3, as DNA: TGTGCCACCAGCAGAGAGTCGGCGGGACAGGGCTTCTATGGCTACACCTTC. This translates into CATSRESAGQGFYGYTF.

The chain has TRBV9 and TRBJ2-7, with D unclear. Trimming stripped 0 bases from V and 2 bases from J, with 9 bases between. There are 14 residues in the CDR3. Germline V gene data show CDR1 as SGDLS and CDR2 as YYNGEE. CDR3 residues: CASSVGWEAYEQYF. The CDR3 DNA reads TGTGCCAGCAGCGTAGGCTGGGAAGCCTACGAGCAGTACTTC.

The chain is built from TRBV24-1 and TRBJ1-5; no firm D call. The CDR3 is 21 amino acids. Trimming pared 2 bases from V and 1 base from J, leaving 26 bases between. Germline lookup yields CDR1 KGHDR and CDR2 SFDVKD. CDR3 sequence: CATSDSSLVAEGPRSNQPQHF. In DNA, the CDR3 is TGTGCCACCAGTGATTCCTCGTTGGTGGCGGAGGGCCCTAGGAGCAATCAGCCCCAGCATTTT.